The rows below give T cell receptor beta chains drawn from one sample of a study of blood T cell repertoires in COVID-19. The method was immunoSEQ multiplex PCR; TCRdb's version includes in-frame clones alone and lacks a portion of them. This table has some 230,000 clones, roughly 83% appearing once. The sequencing input was PBMCs or T cells enriched from blood (not recorded which). The receptors derive from a woman aged 40 to 50 with acute COVID-19. The CDR3 runs from the conserved cysteine through the conserved F or W. D genes are given only for firm matches. The listing skips clone size in some rows; elsewhere it reads once, few, many or a size class.

.,TRBV27,TRBJ1-6,.,TGTGCCAGCAGGGAAAGACAGGCAGTAGATTCACCCCTCCACTTT,CASRERQAVDSPLHF
.,TRBV7-8,TRBJ1-4,.,TGTGCCAGCAGCTCCGGGTCGTCTAATGAAAAACTGTTTTTT,CASSSGSSNEKLFF
.,TRBV4-1,TRBJ1-1,few,TGCGCCAGCAGCCTATTACAGGGTACGAACACTGAAGCTTTCTTT,CASSLLQGTNTEAFF
.,TRBV29-1,TRBJ1-2,many,TGCAGCGTTGAAGATCTCAGTTATGGCTACACCTTC,CSVEDLSYGYTF
.,TRBV6-6,TRBJ1-5,.,TGTGCCAGCAGGGAATCGGAGCAGCCCCAGCATTTT,CASRESEQPQHF
TRBD2,TRBV30,TRBJ2-1,.,TGTGCCTGGAGTCCTAACGGCGGGAGGGCCAGGAATGAGCAGTTCTTC,CAWSPNGGRARNEQFF
.,TRBV6-4,TRBJ2-6,many,TGTGCCAGCAGTGACTCGGACACTGGGGCCAACGTCCTGACTTTC,CASSDSDTGANVLTF
TRBD2,TRBV5-1,TRBJ2-1,.,TGCGCCAGCAGCTCTGGACTAGCGGGAGGCAATGAGCAGTTCTTC,CASSSGLAGGNEQFF
.,TRBV3-1/TRBV3-2,TRBJ1-2,.,TGTGCCAGCAGCCAAGTGGGGACGGGACAACGGGCAAGAGGCTACACCTTC,CASSQVGTGQRARGYTF
TRBD1,TRBV5-1,TRBJ2-7,.,TGCGCCAGCACTCCACGGGGACAGGGGGGCTACGAGCAGTACTTC,CASTPRGQGGYEQYF
TRBD1,TRBV5-6,TRBJ1-3,.,TGTGCCAGCAGCTTGGGGGGACAGGGCTTTTCTGGAAACACCATATATTTT,CASSLGGQGFSGNTIYF
.,TRBV27,TRBJ2-1,.,TGTGCCAGCAGTTTATATCGTCTAGCGAACAATGAGCAGTTCTTC,CASSLYRLANNEQFF
TRBD2,TRBV2,TRBJ2-1,.,TGTGCCAGCTTTCTAGCGGGAAGCTCCTACAATGAGCAGTTCTTC,CASFLAGSSYNEQFF
.,TRBV10-3,TRBJ1-3,.,TGTGCCATCAGGGGACAAGCGGCTGGAAACACCATATATTTT,CAIRGQAAGNTIYF
.,TRBV9,TRBJ2-7,many,TGTGCCAGCGGAGACTACGAGCAGTACTTC,CASGDYEQYF
.,TRBV5-1,TRBJ2-2,.,TGCGCCAGCAGCTTGGTCCAGGGCCGGTACGGGGAGCTGTTTTTT,CASSLVQGRYGELFF
TRBD1,TRBV7-9,TRBJ2-3,.,TGTGCCAGCAGCTCCCGGGACAGTGGCAACACAGATACGCAGTATTTT,CASSSRDSGNTDTQYF
TRBD2,TRBV5-5,TRBJ2-7,.,TGTGCCAGCAGCCAGGGACTAGCGGGGGCCTACGAGCAGTACTTC,CASSQGLAGAYEQYF
TRBD1,TRBV11-2,TRBJ1-2,few,TGTGCCAGCAGCCAGGGACAGGGGAACTCTAACTATGGCTACACCTTC,CASSQGQGNSNYGYTF
.,TRBV7-9,TRBJ1-2,.,TGTGCCAGCAGCTCACGGGGGGGAAGTGGCTACACCTTC,CASSSRGGSGYTF
.,TRBV6-5,TRBJ1-1,.,TGTGCCAGCACCCTAGACAGCATGAACACTGAAGCTTTCTTT,CASTLDSMNTEAFF
TRBD2,TRBV4-2,TRBJ2-3,.,TGTGCCAGCAGCCAAGTGAGCGGGGGGGTCGGCACAGATACGCAGTATTTT,CASSQVSGGVGTDTQYF
TRBD2,TRBV29-1,TRBJ2-3,.,TGCAGCGTGGCCGGACTAGCGGGAGAAGGTGATACGCAGTATTTT,CSVAGLAGEGDTQYF
.,TRBV2,TRBJ1-6,.,TGTGCCAGCAGAAGGGGCGTGAGTAATTCACCCCTCCACTTT,CASRRGVSNSPLHF
TRBD1,TRBV30,TRBJ1-3,.,TGTGCCTGGAGTGCACAGGGGGCTTCCGGAAACACCATATATTTT,CAWSAQGASGNTIYF